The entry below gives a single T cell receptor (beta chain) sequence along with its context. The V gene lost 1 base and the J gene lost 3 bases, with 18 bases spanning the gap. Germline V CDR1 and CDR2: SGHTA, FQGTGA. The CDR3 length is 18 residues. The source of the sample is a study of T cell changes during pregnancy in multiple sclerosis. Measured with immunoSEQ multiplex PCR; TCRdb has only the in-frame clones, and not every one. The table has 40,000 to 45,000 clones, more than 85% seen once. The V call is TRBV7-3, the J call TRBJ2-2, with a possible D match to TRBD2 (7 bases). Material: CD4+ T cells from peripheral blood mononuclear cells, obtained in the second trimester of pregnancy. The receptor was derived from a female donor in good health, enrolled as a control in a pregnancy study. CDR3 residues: CASSLMGGGSGDTGELFF. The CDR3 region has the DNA TGTGCCAGCAGCTTAATGGGTGGGGGCAGCGGGGACACCGGGGAGCTGTTTTTT. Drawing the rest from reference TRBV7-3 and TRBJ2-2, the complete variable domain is GAGVSQTPSNKVTEKGKYVELRCDPISGHTALYWYRQSLGQGPEFLIYFQGTGAADDSGLPNDRFFAVRPEGSVSTLKIQRTERGDSAVYLCASSLMGGGSGDTGELFFGEGSRLTVL.